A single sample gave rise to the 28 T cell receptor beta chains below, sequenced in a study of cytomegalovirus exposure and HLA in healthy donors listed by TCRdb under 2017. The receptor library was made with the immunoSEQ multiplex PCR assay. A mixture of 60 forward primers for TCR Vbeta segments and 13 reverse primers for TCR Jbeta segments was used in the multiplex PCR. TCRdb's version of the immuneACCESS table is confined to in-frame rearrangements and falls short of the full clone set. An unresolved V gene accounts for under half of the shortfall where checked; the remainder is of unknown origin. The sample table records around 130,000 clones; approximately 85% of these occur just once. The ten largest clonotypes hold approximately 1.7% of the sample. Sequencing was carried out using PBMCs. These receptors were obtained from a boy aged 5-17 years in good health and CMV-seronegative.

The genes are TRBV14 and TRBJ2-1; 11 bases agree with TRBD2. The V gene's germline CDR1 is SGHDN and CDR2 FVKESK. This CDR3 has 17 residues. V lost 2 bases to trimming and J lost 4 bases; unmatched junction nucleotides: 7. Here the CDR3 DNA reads TGTGCCAGCAGCCAACTCACCGGGACTAGCGGATACAATGAGCAGTTCTTC. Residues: CASSQLTGTSGYNEQFF. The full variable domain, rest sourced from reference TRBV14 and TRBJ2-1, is EAGVTQFPSHSVIEKGQTVTLRCDPISGHDNLYWYRRVMGKEIKFLLHFVKESKQDESGMPNNRFLAERTGGTYSTLKVQPAELEDSGVYFCASSQLTGTSGYNEQFFGPGTRLTVL.

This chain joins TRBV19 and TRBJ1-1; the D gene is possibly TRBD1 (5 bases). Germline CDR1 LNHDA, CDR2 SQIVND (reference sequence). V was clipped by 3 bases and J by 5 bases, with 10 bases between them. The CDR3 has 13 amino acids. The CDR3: CASSILGGTEAFF. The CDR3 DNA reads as TGTGCCAGTAGTATTCTCGGGGGAACTGAAGCTTTCTTT.

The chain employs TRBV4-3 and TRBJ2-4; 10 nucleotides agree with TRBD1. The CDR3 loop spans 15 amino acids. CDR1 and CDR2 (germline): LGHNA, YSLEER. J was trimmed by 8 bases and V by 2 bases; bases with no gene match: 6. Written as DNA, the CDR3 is TGCGCCAGCAGCCAAACACGGGACAGGGGTGACATTCAGTACTTC. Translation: CASSQTRDRGDIQYF.

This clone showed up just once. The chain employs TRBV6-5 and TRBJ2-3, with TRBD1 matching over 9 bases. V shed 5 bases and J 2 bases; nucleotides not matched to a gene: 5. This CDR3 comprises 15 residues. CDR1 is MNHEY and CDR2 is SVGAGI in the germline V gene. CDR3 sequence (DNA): TGTGCCAGCAGTCCCGGGACAGGGACCACAGATACGCAGTATTTT. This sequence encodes CASSPGTGTTDTQYF.

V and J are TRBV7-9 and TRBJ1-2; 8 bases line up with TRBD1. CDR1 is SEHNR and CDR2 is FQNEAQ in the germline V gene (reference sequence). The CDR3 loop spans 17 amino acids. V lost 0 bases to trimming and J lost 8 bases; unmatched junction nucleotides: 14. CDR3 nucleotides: TGTGCCAGCAGCTTAGCCGGACAGGGACTAGCTCTCCAGGGCTACACCTTC. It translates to CASSLAGQGLALQGYTF. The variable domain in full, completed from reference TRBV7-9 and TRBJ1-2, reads DTGVSQNPRHKITKRGQNVTFRCDPISEHNRLYWYRQTLGQGPEFLTYFQNEAQLEKSRLLSDRFSAERPKGSFSTLEIQRTEQGDSAMYLCASSLAGQGLALQGYTFGSGTRLTVV.

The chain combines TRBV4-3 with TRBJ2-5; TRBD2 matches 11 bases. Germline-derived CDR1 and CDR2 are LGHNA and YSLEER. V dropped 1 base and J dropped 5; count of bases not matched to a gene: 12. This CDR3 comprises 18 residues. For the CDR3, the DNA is TGCGCCAGCAGCCAAGCACTGGTAGCGGGAGGGCCGGGGGAGACCCAGTACTTC. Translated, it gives CASSQALVAGGPGETQYF.

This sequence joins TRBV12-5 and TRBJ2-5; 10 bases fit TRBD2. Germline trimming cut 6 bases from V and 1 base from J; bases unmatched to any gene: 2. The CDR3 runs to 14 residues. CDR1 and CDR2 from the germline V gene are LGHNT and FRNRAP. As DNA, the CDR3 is TGTGCTAGTGGCATAGCGGGAGGCCAAGAGACCCAGTACTTC. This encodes CASGIAGGQETQYF. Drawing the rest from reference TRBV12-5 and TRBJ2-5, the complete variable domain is DARVTQTPRHKVTEMGQEVTMRCQPILGHNTVFWYRQTMMQGLELLAYFRNRAPLDDSGMPKDRFSAEMPDATLATLKIQPSEPRDSAVYFCASGIAGGQETQYFGPGTRLLVL.

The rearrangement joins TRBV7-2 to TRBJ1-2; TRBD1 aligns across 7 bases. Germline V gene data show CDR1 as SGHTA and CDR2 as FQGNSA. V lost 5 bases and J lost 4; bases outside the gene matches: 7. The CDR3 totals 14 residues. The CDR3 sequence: CASSARQGLYGYTF. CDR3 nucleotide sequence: TGTGCCAGCAGCGCCCGACAGGGCCTCTATGGCTACACCTTC. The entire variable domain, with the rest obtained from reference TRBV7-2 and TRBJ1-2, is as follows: GAGVSQSPSNKVTEKGKDVELRCDPISGHTALYWYRQSLGQGLEFLIYFQGNSAPDKSGLPSDRFSAERTGGSVSTLTIQRTQQEDSAVYLCASSARQGLYGYTFGSGTRLTVV.

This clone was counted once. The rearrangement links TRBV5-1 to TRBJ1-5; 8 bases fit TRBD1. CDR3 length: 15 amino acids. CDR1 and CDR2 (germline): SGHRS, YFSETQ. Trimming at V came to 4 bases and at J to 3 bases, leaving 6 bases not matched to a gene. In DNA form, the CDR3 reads TGCGCCAGCAGCATAGGACAGGGTGTCAATCAGCCCCAGCATTTT. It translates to CASSIGQGVNQPQHF.

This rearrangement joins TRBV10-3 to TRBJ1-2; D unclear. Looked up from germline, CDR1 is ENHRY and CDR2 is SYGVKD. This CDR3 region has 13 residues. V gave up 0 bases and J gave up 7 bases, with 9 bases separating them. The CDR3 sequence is CAISESVGSGYTF. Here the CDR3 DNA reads TGTGCCATCAGTGAGTCCGTGGGCAGTGGCTACACCTTC.

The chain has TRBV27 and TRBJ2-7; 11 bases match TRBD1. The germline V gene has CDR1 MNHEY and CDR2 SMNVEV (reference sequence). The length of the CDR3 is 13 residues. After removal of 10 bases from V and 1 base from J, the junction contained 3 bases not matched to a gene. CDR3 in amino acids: CATGQGASYEQYF. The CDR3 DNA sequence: TGTGCCACCGGACAGGGGGCATCCTACGAGCAGTACTTC.

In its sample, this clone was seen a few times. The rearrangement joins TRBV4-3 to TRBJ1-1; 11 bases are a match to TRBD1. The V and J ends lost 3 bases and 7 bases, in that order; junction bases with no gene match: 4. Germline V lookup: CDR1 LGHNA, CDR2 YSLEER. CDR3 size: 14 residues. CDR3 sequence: CASSQDRGLGEAFF. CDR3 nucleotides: TGCGCCAGCAGCCAGGACAGGGGGCTTGGTGAAGCTTTCTTT.

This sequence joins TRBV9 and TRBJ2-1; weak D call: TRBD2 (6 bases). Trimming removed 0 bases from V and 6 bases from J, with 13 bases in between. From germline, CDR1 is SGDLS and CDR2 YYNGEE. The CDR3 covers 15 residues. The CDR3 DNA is TGTGCCAGCAGCGTAGTTGGAGGGAGAAGCAATGAGCAGTTCTTC. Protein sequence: CASSVVGGRSNEQFF.

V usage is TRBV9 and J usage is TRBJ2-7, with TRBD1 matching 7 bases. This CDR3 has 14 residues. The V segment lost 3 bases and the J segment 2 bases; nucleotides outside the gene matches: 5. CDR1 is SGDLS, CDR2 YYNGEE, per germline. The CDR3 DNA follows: TGTGCCAGCAGCGCCACGGGACAGCCCTACGAGCAGTACTTC. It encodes CASSATGQPYEQYF.

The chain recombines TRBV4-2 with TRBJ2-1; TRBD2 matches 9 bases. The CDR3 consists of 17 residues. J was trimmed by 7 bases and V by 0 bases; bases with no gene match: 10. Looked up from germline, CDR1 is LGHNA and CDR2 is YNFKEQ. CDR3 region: CASSQEGRLAGINEQFF. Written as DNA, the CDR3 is TGTGCCAGCAGCCAAGAAGGGAGGCTAGCGGGGATTAATGAGCAGTTCTTC.

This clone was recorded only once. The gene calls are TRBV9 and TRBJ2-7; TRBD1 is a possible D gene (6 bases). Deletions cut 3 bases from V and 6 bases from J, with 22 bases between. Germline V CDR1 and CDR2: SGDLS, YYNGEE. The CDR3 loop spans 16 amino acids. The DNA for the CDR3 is TGTGCCAGCAGCGACCCCGGGACACCCCCTTTGGGCGAGCAGTACTTC. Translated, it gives CASSDPGTPPLGEQYF.

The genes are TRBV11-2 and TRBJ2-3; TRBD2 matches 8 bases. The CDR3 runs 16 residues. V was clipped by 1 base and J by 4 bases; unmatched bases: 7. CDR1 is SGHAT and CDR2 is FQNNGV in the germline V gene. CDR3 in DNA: TGTGCCAGCAGCTTAGTAGCGGGAAGGACCGCAGATACGCAGTATTTT. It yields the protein CASSLVAGRTADTQYF. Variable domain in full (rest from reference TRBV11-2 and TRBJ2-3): EAGVAQSPRYKIIEKRQSVAFWCNPISGHATLYWYQQILGQGPKLLIQFQNNGVVDDSQLPKDRFSAERLKGVDSTLKIQPAKLEDSAVYLCASSLVAGRTADTQYFGPGTRLTVL.

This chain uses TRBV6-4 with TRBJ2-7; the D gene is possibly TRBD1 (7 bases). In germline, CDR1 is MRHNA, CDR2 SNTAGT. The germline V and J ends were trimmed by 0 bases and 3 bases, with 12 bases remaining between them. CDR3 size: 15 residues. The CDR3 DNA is TGTGCCAGCAGTGACTCCCCCAGGGGGGTCTACGAGCAGTACTTC. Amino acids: CASSDSPRGVYEQYF.

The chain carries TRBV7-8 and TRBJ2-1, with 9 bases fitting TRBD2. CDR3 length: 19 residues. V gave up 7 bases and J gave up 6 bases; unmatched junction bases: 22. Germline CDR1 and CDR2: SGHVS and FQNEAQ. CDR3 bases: TGTGCCAGCACCATACAAGCCGCCGGGCTAGCGGGATATGCCAATGAGCAGTTCTTC. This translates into CASTIQAAGLAGYANEQFF.

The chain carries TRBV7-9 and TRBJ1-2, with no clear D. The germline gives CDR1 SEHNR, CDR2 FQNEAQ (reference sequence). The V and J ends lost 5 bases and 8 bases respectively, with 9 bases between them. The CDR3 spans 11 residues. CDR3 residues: CASSQSGGYTF. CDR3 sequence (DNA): TGTGCCAGCAGCCAAAGCGGGGGCTACACCTTC.

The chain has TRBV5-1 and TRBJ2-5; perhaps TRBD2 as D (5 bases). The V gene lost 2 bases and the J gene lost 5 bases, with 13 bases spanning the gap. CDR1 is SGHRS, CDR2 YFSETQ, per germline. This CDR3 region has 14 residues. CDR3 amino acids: CASSLERSGETQYF. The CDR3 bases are TGCGCCAGCAGCTTAGAGCGGAGTGGGGAGACCCAGTACTTC.

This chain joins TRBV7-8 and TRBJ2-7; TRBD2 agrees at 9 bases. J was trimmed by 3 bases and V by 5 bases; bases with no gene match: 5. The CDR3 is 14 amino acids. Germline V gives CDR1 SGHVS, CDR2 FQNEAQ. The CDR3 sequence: CASSGIAGDYEQYF. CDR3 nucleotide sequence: TGTGCCAGCAGCGGGATAGCGGGGGACTACGAGCAGTACTTC.

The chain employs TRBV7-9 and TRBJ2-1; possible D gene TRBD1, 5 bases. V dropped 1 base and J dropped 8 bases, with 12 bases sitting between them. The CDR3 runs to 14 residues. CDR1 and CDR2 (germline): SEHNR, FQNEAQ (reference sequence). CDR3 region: CASSLEDSLDEQFF. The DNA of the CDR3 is TGTGCCAGCAGCTTAGAAGACAGCCTCGATGAGCAGTTCTTC.

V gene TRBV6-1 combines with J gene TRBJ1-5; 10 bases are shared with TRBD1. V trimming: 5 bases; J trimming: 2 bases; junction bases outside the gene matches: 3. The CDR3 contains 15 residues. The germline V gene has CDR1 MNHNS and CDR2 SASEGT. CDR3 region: CASSTGQGRNQPQHF. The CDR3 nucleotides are TGTGCCAGCAGTACGGGACAGGGGCGCAATCAGCCCCAGCATTTT.

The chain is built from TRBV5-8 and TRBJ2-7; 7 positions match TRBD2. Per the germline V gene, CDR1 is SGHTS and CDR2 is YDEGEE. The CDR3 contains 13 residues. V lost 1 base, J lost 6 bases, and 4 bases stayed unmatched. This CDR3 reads CASSLRGGSEQYF. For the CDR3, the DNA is TGTGCCAGCAGCTTGCGGGGAGGGAGCGAGCAGTACTTC.

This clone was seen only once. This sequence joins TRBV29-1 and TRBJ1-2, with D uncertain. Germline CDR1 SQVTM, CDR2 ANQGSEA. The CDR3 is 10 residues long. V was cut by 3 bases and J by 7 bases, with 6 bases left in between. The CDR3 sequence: CSVDQAGYTF. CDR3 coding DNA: TGCAGCGTTGATCAGGCTGGCTACACCTTC.

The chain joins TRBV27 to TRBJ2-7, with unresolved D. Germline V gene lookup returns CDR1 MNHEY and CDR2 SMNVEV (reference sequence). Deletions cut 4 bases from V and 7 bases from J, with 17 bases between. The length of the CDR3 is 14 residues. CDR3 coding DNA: TGTGCCAGCAGTTCCCAAAGACTGAGACGGGAGCAGTACTTC. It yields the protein CASSSQRLRREQYF.

In nucleotides, the CDR3 is TGTGCCAGCAGTGAACCCAGAAACACCGGGGAGCTGTTTTTT. It yields the protein CASSEPRNTGELFF. This chain uses TRBV6-1 with TRBJ2-2; no definite D call. CDR3 length: 14 residues. With 2 bases removed from V and 2 bases from J, the gap between germline ends came to 6 bases. Per the germline V gene, CDR1 is MNHNS and CDR2 is SASEGT.